Each of the 23 T cell receptor beta chains below was sequenced from the same sample in a study of blood T cell repertoires in COVID-19. Generated by immunoSEQ multiplex PCR, the TCRdb table keeps only in-frame clones and is missing some. The sample has about 200,000 clones; 86% are singletons. Sequenced input: peripheral blood. The origin of the receptors is a woman between 45 and 65 years old with acute or convalescent COVID-19.

The table lists this clone with a few counts. The chain has TRBV5-4 and TRBJ2-7; 9 positions agree with TRBD2. J was trimmed by 3 bases and V by 2 bases; bases with no gene match: 6. This CDR3 has 15 amino acids. Germline values: CDR1 SGHNT, CDR2 YYREEE (reference sequence). CDR3 region: CASSFTSGPLYEQYF. The CDR3, as DNA: TGTGCCAGCAGCTTTACTAGCGGGCCGCTCTACGAGCAGTACTTC.

The gene calls are TRBV4-1 and TRBJ1-1; D remains ambiguous. The germline V gene has CDR1 MGHRA and CDR2 YSYEKL. V was trimmed by 2 bases and J by 4 bases, leaving 14 bases between them. The CDR3 runs 15 residues. CDR3 DNA sequence: TGCGCCAGCAGCCAATCCCAGAGTTGGGCCACTGAAGCTTTCTTT. It translates to CASSQSQSWATEAFF.

The V call is TRBV30, the J call TRBJ1-5; TRBD1 agrees at 10 bases. The CDR3 length is 16 residues. V trimming: 0 bases; J trimming: 2 bases; junction bases outside the gene matches: 4. CDR1 is GTSNPN, CDR2 SVGIG, per germline (reference sequence). The CDR3 DNA reads as TGTGCCTGGAGTGTAGGGACAGGGGCCCGCAATCAGCCCCAGCATTTT. It translates to CAWSVGTGARNQPQHF.

The J gene is TRBJ2-3, the V gene TRBV7-6, with D possibly TRBD2 on 5 matching bases. CDR1 is SGHVS and CDR2 is FNYEAQ in the germline V gene. V was cut by 5 bases and J by 1 base, with 16 bases left in between. There are 16 residues in the CDR3. The CDR3 coding sequence is TGTGCCAGCAGCCCACCCTCTAGCCCACGCACAGATACGCAGTATTTT. Its translation is CASSPPSSPRTDTQYF.

This clone was seen only once. J is TRBJ1-6 and V is TRBV7-2; D may be TRBD1 (5 bases). This CDR3 comprises 14 residues. Germline CDR1 is SGHTA and CDR2 is FQGNSA. V was shortened by 7 bases and J by 8 bases, with 15 bases between the two germline ends. The CDR3 sequence: CASKKEGLYSPLHF. Written as DNA, the CDR3 is TGTGCCAGCAAGAAGGAGGGACTTTATTCACCCCTCCACTTT.

This chain joins TRBV5-4 and TRBJ1-6, with TRBD1 as a possible D gene (5 bases). The V end was cut by 0 bases, the J end by 2 bases, with 6 bases between. The length of the CDR3 is 15 residues. Germline CDR1 and CDR2: SGHNT and YYREEE (reference sequence). The CDR3: CASSLDRPYNSPLHF. The DNA of the CDR3 is TGTGCCAGCAGCTTGGACAGGCCCTATAATTCACCCCTCCACTTT.

The rearrangement joins TRBV6-2 or TRBV6-3 to TRBJ2-7, with D perhaps matching TRBD1 (5 bases). The CDR3 extends over 16 amino acids. V was trimmed by 0 bases and J by 0 bases, leaving 12 bases between them. Germline lookup yields CDR1 MNHEY and CDR2 SVGEGT. CDR3: CASSYSQGPSSYEQYF. In DNA form, the CDR3 reads TGTGCCAGCAGTTACTCGCAGGGCCCAAGCTCCTACGAGCAGTACTTC.

The rearrangement joins TRBV5-8 to TRBJ2-1, with a possible D match to TRBD2 (6 bases). From germline, CDR1 is SGHTS and CDR2 YDEGEE. CDR3 length equals 16 residues. Trimming removed 1 base from V and 3 bases from J, with 14 bases in between. The CDR3 protein is CASSLLVGGGYNEQFF. CDR3 DNA sequence: TGTGCCAGCAGCTTGTTGGTCGGGGGAGGCTACAATGAGCAGTTCTTC.

This clone was counted a single time. This chain connects TRBV14 to TRBJ1-3; D uncertain. The CDR3 is 15 amino acids. V was clipped by 1 base and J by 0 bases, with 7 bases between them. Germline CDR1 reads SGHDN; CDR2 reads FVKESK. The CDR3 loop reads CASSQVGFSGNTIYF. As DNA, the CDR3 is TGTGCCAGCAGCCAAGTCGGGTTCTCTGGAAACACCATATATTTT.

This clone appeared once. The V call is TRBV7-6, the J call TRBJ2-7; 7 bases match TRBD1. Germline CDR1 reads SGHVS; CDR2 reads FNYEAQ. Trimming removed 4 bases from V and 0 bases from J; junction bases left unmatched: 6. The CDR3 extends over 15 amino acids. CDR3 amino acids: CASSWGTASSYEQYF. The CDR3, as DNA: TGTGCCAGCAGCTGGGGGACAGCCAGCTCCTACGAGCAGTACTTC.

This sequence joins TRBV30 and TRBJ2-2; D gene uncertain. CDR3 length equals 13 residues. Germline V gene sequence: CDR1 GTSNPN, CDR2 SVGIG (reference sequence). The germline V and J ends were trimmed by 2 bases and 6 bases, with 10 bases remaining between them. The CDR3 reads CAWSQVNSGELFF. The CDR3 nucleotides read TGTGCCTGGAGTCAAGTAAACTCCGGGGAGCTGTTTTTT.

In nucleotides, the CDR3 is TGTGCCAGCAGCGTAGCCCCGGGTCCGAATGAAAAACTGTTTTTT. Translating gives CASSVAPGPNEKLFF. The chain carries TRBV9 and TRBJ1-4; no firm D call. The CDR3 consists of 15 residues. Germline V gene sequence: CDR1 SGDLS, CDR2 YYNGEE. V was cut by 0 bases and J by 5 bases, with 11 bases left in between. The variable domain in full, with the rest retrieved from reference TRBV9 and TRBJ1-4, is DSGVTQTPKHLITATGQRVTLRCSPRSGDLSVYWYQQSLDQGLQFLIQYYNGEERAKGNILERFSAQQFPDLHSELNLSSLELGDSALYFCASSVAPGPNEKLFFGSGTQLSVL.

CDR3 sequence: CASSPREREGVNTEAFF. The CDR3 nucleotides are TGCGCCAGCAGCCCGAGGGAGAGGGAGGGAGTGAACACTGAAGCTTTCTTT. V is TRBV5-1 and J is TRBJ1-1; D unresolved. V was clipped by 4 bases and J by 0 bases, with 19 bases between them. The V gene's germline CDR1 is SGHRS and CDR2 YFSETQ. CDR3 length: 17 residues.

The CDR3 DNA reads as TGTGCCATACGGGAGGGTGCTGGGGCCAACGTCCTGACTTTC. It yields the protein CAIREGAGANVLTF. The chain combines TRBV19 with TRBJ2-6; 8 nucleotides agree with TRBD2. CDR3 length: 14 amino acids. With V trimmed by 10 bases and J by 2 bases, 4 bases remained unmatched. Germline assignment: CDR1 LNHDA and CDR2 SQIVND (reference sequence).

J is TRBJ2-1 and V is TRBV5-4; TRBD2 matches 8 bases. In germline, CDR1 is SGHNT, CDR2 YYREEE (reference sequence). The CDR3 has 16 amino acids. V lost 7 bases to trimming and J lost 2 bases; unmatched junction nucleotides: 11. For the CDR3, the DNA is TGTGCCAGCCGAGCCGGGGGGGCCCACACCTACAATGAGCAGTTCTTC. This encodes CASRAGGAHTYNEQFF. The full variable domain, its missing parts supplied by reference TRBV5-4 and TRBJ2-1, is ETGVTQSPTHLIKTRGQQVTLRCSSQSGHNTVSWYQQALGQGPQFIFQYYREEENGRGNFPPRFSGLQFPNYSSELNVNALELDDSALYLCASRAGGAHTYNEQFFGPGTRLTVL.

The chain recombines TRBV7-8 with TRBJ2-1; possibly TRBD1 for D (6 bases). This CDR3 comprises 16 residues. Trimming shortened V by 1 base and J by 5 bases, and 15 bases separated the two germline ends. Germline CDR1 and CDR2: SGHVS and FQNEAQ. The chain's CDR3 is CASSLVSRTVDNEQFF. The CDR3 DNA reads TGTGCCAGCAGCTTAGTATCCAGGACAGTAGACAATGAGCAGTTCTTC.

V gene TRBV25-1 combines with J gene TRBJ1-4; D gene unclear. The ends were cut back, 4 bases at V and 10 bases at J, with 19 bases in the middle. In germline, CDR1 is MGHDK, CDR2 SYGVNS. CDR3 length equals 15 residues. CDR3 amino acids: CASSVGSSDFGKLFF. In nucleotides, the CDR3 is TGTGCCAGCAGTGTCGGTTCGTCCGATTTTGGAAAACTGTTTTTT.

The count of this clone is one. The chain couples TRBV4-3 to TRBJ1-1; D is possibly TRBD1 (6 bases). Germline loops: CDR1 LGHNA, CDR2 YSLEER. This CDR3 has 16 residues. With 1 base removed from V and 10 bases from J, the gap between germline ends came to 22 bases. The CDR3: CASSQALTTGGLRAFF. The CDR3 coding sequence is TGCGCCAGCAGCCAAGCCTTGACGACAGGAGGTTTGCGAGCTTTCTTT.

Note on this clone: An end of the junction differs from the germline gene, which may be a read error. V usage is TRBV12-3 or TRBV12-4 and J usage is TRBJ1-2; perhaps TRBD1 as D (6 bases). The CDR3 extends over 13 amino acids. The CDR3 DNA reads as TGCGCAACTGGCAGGGGAAGAAGCTATGGCTACACCTTC. It encodes CATGRGRSYGYTF.

The chain links TRBV6-2 or TRBV6-3 to TRBJ2-6; 10 bases map to TRBD1. V lost 6 bases to trimming and J lost 0 bases; unmatched junction nucleotides: 5. This CDR3 is 17 amino acids long. Per the germline V gene, CDR1 is MNHEY and CDR2 is SVGEGT. CDR3 loop: CASSSGTGVSGANVLTF. CDR3 DNA: TGTGCCAGCAGCTCCGGGACAGGGGTCTCTGGGGCCAACGTCCTGACTTTC.

V and J are TRBV7-3 and TRBJ2-3, with TRBD2 matching 7 bases. V trimming: 4 bases; J trimming: 2 bases; junction bases outside the gene matches: 6. Germline CDR1 is SGHTA and CDR2 is FQGTGA. This CDR3 is 15 amino acids long. Written as DNA, the CDR3 is TGTGCCAGCAGCTCCGGACTAGTCGCCACAGATACGCAGTATTTT. Amino acid sequence: CASSSGLVATDTQYF. Using reference TRBV7-3 and TRBJ2-3 for the parts outside the CDR3, the full variable domain is GAGVSQTPSNKVTEKGKYVELRCDPISGHTALYWYRQSLGQGPEFLIYFQGTGAADDSGLPNDRFFAVRPEGSVSTLKIQRTERGDSAVYLCASSSGLVATDTQYFGPGTRLTVL.

The J gene is TRBJ2-5, the V gene TRBV3-1 (or the pseudogene TRBV3-2); 7 bases match TRBD1. Germline V gives CDR1 LGHDT, CDR2 YNNKEL (reference sequence). Trimming took 4 bases from V and 7 from J; bases not matched to a gene: 15. There are 16 residues in the CDR3. CDR3 nucleotide sequence: TGTGCCAGCAGCCTCGCCCGGGACAGATCCCGAGGGACCCAGTACTTC. Protein: CASSLARDRSRGTQYF.

CDR3 amino acids: CASNKGQGVTEAFF. CDR3 coding DNA: TGTGCCAGCAACAAGGGACAAGGCGTCACTGAAGCTTTCTTT. V is TRBV27 and J is TRBJ1-1; D possibly corresponds to TRBD1 (6 bases). This CDR3 contains 14 residues. Trimming took off 7 bases at V and 4 bases at J, with 16 bases between the two ends. CDR1 and CDR2 from the germline V gene are MNHEY and SMNVEV (reference sequence).